This T cell receptor beta chain emerged from a study of OX40 agonist ivuxolimab in advanced cancers. Study in general: The patients received agonistic anti-OX40 (CD134) antibody ivuxolimab.

TCRdb's table, derived via immunoSEQ multiplex PCR, lists solely in-frame clones and lacks some. This sample yields 55,000 to 65,000 clones, of which about nine tenths are seen a single time; approximately 19% belongs to the top ten. Trimming at V came to 3 bases and at J to 7 bases, leaving 3 bases not matched to a gene. Per germline, CDR1 ENHRY and CDR2 SYGVKD. The CDR3 length is 13 residues. The sample consisted of CD4+ or CD8+ T cells sorted from blood, taken in a trial of the OX40 agonist ivuxolimab. The rearrangement uses TRBV10-3 and TRBJ2-1; 7 positions match TRBD1. The TCR sequence derives from an adult with an advanced solid tumor such as melanoma, head and neck, liver or kidney cancer. CDR3 loop: CAISDQGENEQFF. The CDR3 DNA reads TGTGCCATCAGTGATCAGGGGGAGAATGAGCAGTTCTTC.